A selection of T cell receptor beta chains follows, all from one sample in a study of T-cell reconstitution after alpha-beta-depleted transplantation in children. TCRdb ran MiXCR on the PCR reads and lists one entry per CDR3 protein. Of a few hundred thousand distinct CDR3 sequences listed, about 16% were seen once; the top ten hold 3.3%. Sample: PBMCs from the stem cell graft donor, taken from the stem cell graft. These receptors all stem from a human donor who donated a stem cell graft to a child with acute lymphoblastic leukemia. Both conserved end residues are part of each CDR3. D genes are given only for firm matches.

D gene: TRBD2
J gene: TRBJ2-6
V gene: TRBV5-1
CDR3 protein: CASSQSGSFSGANVLTF

D gene: -
J gene: TRBJ2-2
V gene: TRBV7-8
CDR3 protein: CASSPDTGNTGELFF

D gene: -
J gene: TRBJ2-2
V gene: TRBV7-3
CDR3 protein: CASSTTGRGTGELFF

D gene: -
J gene: TRBJ2-3
V gene: TRBV11-2
CDR3 protein: CASSLEYFTSYSTDTQYF

D gene: TRBD2
J gene: TRBJ2-1
V gene: TRBV5-1
CDR3 protein: CASSLFPSGSSYNEQFF

D gene: -
J gene: TRBJ2-2
V gene: TRBV9
CDR3 protein: CASSVAPTGELFF

D gene: -
J gene: TRBJ2-3
V gene: TRBV12-3/TRBV12-4
CDR3 protein: CASSLGPGVVDTQYF

D gene: TRBD2
J gene: TRBJ2-1
V gene: TRBV15
CDR3 protein: CATSRESGSHNEQFF

D gene: TRBD1
J gene: TRBJ1-4
V gene: TRBV5-5
CDR3 protein: CASSEGQGAVKLFF

D gene: -
J gene: TRBJ2-7
V gene: TRBV12-3/TRBV12-4
CDR3 protein: CASSSRASEQYF

D gene: -
J gene: TRBJ1-2
V gene: TRBV29-1
CDR3 protein: CSVEALYGYTF

D gene: -
J gene: TRBJ2-1
V gene: TRBV27
CDR3 protein: CASSLGTVTYNERFF

D gene: TRBD2
J gene: TRBJ2-3
V gene: TRBV15
CDR3 protein: CATSREKGLAGLYF

D gene: -
J gene: TRBJ1-1
V gene: TRBV20-1
CDR3 protein: CSARDRGESPEAFF

D gene: TRBD1
J gene: TRBJ2-7
V gene: TRBV10-3
CDR3 protein: CAIRGGDRGYEQYF

D gene: TRBD2
J gene: TRBJ2-7
V gene: TRBV30
CDR3 protein: CAWRDTAGALGYEQYF

D gene: -
J gene: TRBJ2-7
V gene: TRBV11-3
CDR3 protein: CASSLEGIRAGEQYF